The present T cell receptor (beta chain) was sequenced within a study of T cell responses to AZD1222 COVID-19 vaccine. General study points: Elevations in Spike-specific TCR breadth and depth followed administration of two AZD1222 doses. Samples come after the peak T cell response, not at day 14. There were mostly white British donors and more females than males, and clonal diversity was possibly underestimated. Close to half of spike-specific TCRs reportedly recognize unmutated variant regions.

The repertoire was sequenced with immunoSEQ multiplex PCR; TCRdb's copy has only in-frame clones and lacks some. This sample has some 200,000 clones, with approximately 89% found just once. Germline assignment: CDR1 SGHRS and CDR2 YFSETQ. This CDR3 is built from 17 residues. Trimming pared 3 bases from V and 0 bases from J, leaving 16 bases between. This clone was detected once. The antigen remains unidentified. This specimen consisted of peripheral blood, obtained 28 days after the second AZD1222 dose. The TCR was taken from an adult who received the AZD1222 COVID-19 vaccine. The chain is built from TRBV5-1 and TRBJ2-1; D is possibly TRBD2 (6 bases). CDR3 sequence (DNA): TGCGCCAGCAGCTCCTTGGGCGGGAAGAGCTCCTACAATGAGCAGTTCTTC. It codes for CASSSLGGKSSYNEQFF.